This TCR beta chain comes out of a study of technical replicates of blood from a handful of donors. The J segment lost 8 bases and the V segment lost 2 bases, leaving 3 bases of the junction unmatched. The CDR3 spans 13 residues. Germline V gene sequence: CDR1 MDHEN, CDR2 SYDVKM. The data were produced by immunoSEQ multiplex PCR, yet TCRdb's version contains in-frame clones alone and is incomplete. Among over 50,000 clones listed, 94% were seen once. This chain links TRBV28 with TRBJ2-4; 7 bases are a match to TRBD2. Source material: T cells isolated from PBMCs. The source is a human donor in good health. CDR3 sequence: CASSLQGGDIQYF. CDR3 DNA: TGTGCCAGCAGTTTACAGGGAGGGGACATTCAGTACTTC.